Shown below are 27 T cell receptor beta chains from a single sample sequenced in a study of blood T cell repertoires in COVID-19 (dated by TCRdb to the early 2020s). The library was obtained by the immunoSEQ multiplex PCR assay. The clones in this table, taken by TCRdb from immuneACCESS, are in-frame only. Not every clone is retained; where verified, under half of the shortfall comes from an unresolved V gene, and the cause of the rest is unknown. For this sample the table gives more than 30,000 clones, of which about 94% were detected only once. Of the sample, about 4% falls within the top ten clones. Input material: peripheral blood. The receptors come from a human donor with active COVID-19. The donor label of this sample is uncertain.

The rearrangement uses TRBV6-2 or TRBV6-3 and TRBJ2-7; TRBD1 matches at 8 bases. The CDR3 consists of 16 residues. The ends lost 2 bases at V and 0 bases at J; junction bases unmatched: 6. Germline assignment: CDR1 MNHEY and CDR2 SVGEGT. CDR3 coding DNA: TGTGCCAGCAGTTACCGCCGGGACAGGAGCTCCTACGAGCAGTACTTC. Protein product: CASSYRRDRSSYEQYF.

Of note for this clone: Its ends do not fully match the called genes, so a read error is possible. V gene TRBV5-6 combines with J gene TRBJ2-6, with 15 bases fitting TRBD2. The CDR3 extends over 19 amino acids. Germline lookup yields CDR1 SGHDT and CDR2 YYEEEE. As DNA, the CDR3 is TGTGCCAGCACCTTGCGGACTAGCGGGGGGGCCACTGGGGCCAACGTCCTGACTTTC. It encodes CASTLRTSGGATGANVLTF.

V and J are TRBV28 and TRBJ1-1; D possibly corresponds to TRBD1 (5 bases). The CDR3 sequence is 13 residues long. Germline assignment: CDR1 MDHEN and CDR2 SYDVKM. Deletions cut 7 bases from V and 5 bases from J, with 14 bases between. CDR3 sequence reads: CASTLPGGTEAFF. The CDR3 nucleotides are TGTGCCAGCACCCTACCCGGGGGGACTGAAGCTTTCTTT.

This chain uses TRBV28 with TRBJ2-1; D is uncertain. The V and J ends lost 6 bases and 14 bases respectively, with 20 bases between them. The CDR3 runs 13 residues. Germline assignment: CDR1 MDHEN and CDR2 SYDVKM. The CDR3 sequence is CASSPFSLERKFF. CDR3 nucleotides: TGTGCCAGCAGCCCCTTTTCCTTAGAGAGGAAGTTCTTC.

The chain links TRBV5-6 to TRBJ2-3; 7 bases are shared with TRBD1. The trim removed 4 bases at V and 1 base at J, leaving 3 bases unmatched. Germline V CDR1 and CDR2: SGHDT, YYEEEE. The CDR3 is made up of 14 amino acids. In nucleotides, the CDR3 is TGTGCCAGCAGCACTACAGGGGGCACAGATACGCAGTATTTT. Translation: CASSTTGGTDTQYF.

V gene TRBV28 combines with J gene TRBJ1-4, with 8 bases lining up with TRBD1. V lost 6 bases and J lost 8; bases outside the gene matches: 11. CDR3 length: 15 amino acids. CDR1 and CDR2 (germline): MDHEN, SYDVKM. The DNA for the CDR3 is TGTGCCAGCAGCCGACAGGGGACAGTGGGGGAAAAACTGTTTTTT. Protein product: CASSRQGTVGEKLFF.

The chain recombines TRBV27 with TRBJ2-1; TRBD1 agrees at 7 bases. This CDR3 contains 16 residues. From germline, CDR1 is MNHEY and CDR2 SMNVEV (reference sequence). Losses at the gene ends were 7 bases for V and 2 bases for J; bases not matched to a gene: 11. CDR3 sequence: CASNRVGQGAYNEQFF. DNA of the CDR3: TGTGCCAGCAACCGGGTTGGGCAGGGGGCCTACAATGAGCAGTTCTTC.

The V gene is TRBV4-3, the J gene TRBJ2-5; weak D call: TRBD2 (6 bases). The V gene lost 4 bases and the J gene lost 4 bases, with 22 bases spanning the gap. The CDR3 is 17 amino acids. Per germline, CDR1 LGHNA and CDR2 YSLEER. CDR3 in amino acids: CASSPGLGRGWVETQYF. In DNA, the CDR3 is TGCGCCAGCAGCCCTGGACTGGGGCGGGGATGGGTAGAGACCCAGTACTTC.

The chain has TRBV7-8 and TRBJ2-7; 10 positions agree with TRBD2. Trimming removed 4 bases from V and 4 bases from J; junction bases left unmatched: 13. This CDR3 has 17 amino acids. Germline CDR1 is SGHVS and CDR2 is FQNEAQ. CDR3 amino acids: CASSSSGLAGVRYEQYF. As DNA, the CDR3 is TGTGCCAGCAGCTCGAGCGGGCTAGCGGGAGTACGGTACGAGCAGTACTTC.

The gene calls are TRBV3-1 (or the pseudogene TRBV3-2) and TRBJ2-4; TRBD2 might be the D (6 bases). Per the germline V gene, CDR1 is LGHDT and CDR2 is YNNKEL (reference sequence). V lost 4 bases and J lost 10, with 17 bases in between. The CDR3 is made up of 14 amino acids. CDR3 sequence reads: CASSPVRSAGIQYF. The CDR3 DNA sequence: TGTGCCAGCAGCCCCGTAAGGTCCGCGGGGATTCAGTACTTC.

J is TRBJ2-5 and V is TRBV6-2 or TRBV6-3, with 12 nucleotides matching TRBD1. With V trimmed by 6 bases and J by 1 base, 9 bases remained unmatched. Germline V CDR1 and CDR2: MNHEY, SVGEGT. The CDR3 is made up of 17 amino acids. CDR3 protein: CASSRRWGQGAQETQYF. The CDR3 DNA reads TGTGCCAGCAGCCGCCGTTGGGGACAGGGGGCCCAAGAGACCCAGTACTTC.

This clone was seen a few times. V gene TRBV29-1 combines with J gene TRBJ1-2; D is unclear. CDR1 is SQVTM and CDR2 is ANQGSEA in the germline V gene. The CDR3 totals 11 residues. The CDR3 nucleotides are TGCAGTGGGAGAGATGACTATGGCTACACCTTC. The encoded protein is CSGRDDYGYTF.

This clone came up a few times. The J gene is TRBJ2-1, the V gene TRBV3-1 (or the pseudogene TRBV3-2); 12 bases are a match to TRBD2. CDR3 size: 15 residues. The germline CDR1 and CDR2 sequences are LGHDT and YNNKEL (reference sequence). Trimming cost V 3 bases and J 7 bases; bases outside gene matches: 4. The CDR3 is CASSQLAGGPNEQFF. The CDR3 DNA reads TGTGCCAGCAGCCAGCTAGCGGGAGGGCCGAATGAGCAGTTCTTC.

The chain is built from TRBV6-1 and TRBJ1-2; unclear D gene. Germline CDR1 MNHNS, CDR2 SASEGT. The CDR3 runs to 15 residues. V dropped 1 base and J dropped 4 bases, with 13 bases sitting between them. CDR3 protein: CASSEEVGASYGYTF. In DNA form, the CDR3 reads TGTGCCAGCAGTGAAGAGGTGGGAGCCAGCTATGGCTACACCTTC.

The V call is TRBV7-9, the J call TRBJ2-3; 10 bases are shared with TRBD1. The CDR3 consists of 15 residues. Germline-derived CDR1 and CDR2 are SEHNR and FQNEAQ (reference sequence). The junction had 3 bases not matched to a gene; V was cut back by 3 bases and J by 3 bases. The CDR3 region is CASSFRTGGTDTQYF. CDR3 nucleotides: TGTGCCAGCAGCTTCCGGACAGGGGGGACAGATACGCAGTATTTT.

This rearrangement joins TRBV15 to TRBJ2-7; 14 bases agree with TRBD2. Unmatched junction bases numbered 7, after V lost 4 bases and J lost 5 bases. CDR3 length: 16 amino acids. From germline, CDR1 is LNHNV and CDR2 YYDKDF (reference sequence). The CDR3 protein is CATSISPGLAGDEQYF. CDR3 coding DNA: TGTGCCACCAGCATTTCTCCGGGACTAGCGGGAGACGAGCAGTACTTC.

This rearrangement joins TRBV5-1 to TRBJ1-4; perhaps TRBD1 as D (5 bases). The germline V gene encodes CDR1 SGHRS and CDR2 YFSETQ. This CDR3 has 13 amino acids. The V end was cut by 7 bases, the J end by 7 bases, with 14 bases between. The CDR3 sequence: CASPGGKAEKLFF. The CDR3 bases are TGCGCCAGCCCCGGGGGGAAGGCTGAAAAACTGTTTTTT.

In this sample, this clone turned up once. V is TRBV3-1 (or the pseudogene TRBV3-2) and J is TRBJ1-2, with 9 bases identical to TRBD1. V shed 4 bases, J shed 4 bases, and the junction held 13 bases outside the gene matches. CDR3 length: 17 amino acids. CDR1 is LGHDT and CDR2 is YNNKEL in the germline V gene (reference sequence). The CDR3 nucleotides read TGTGCCAGCAGCCGTCCCGGGACAGGGCCCCTTACCTATGGCTACACCTTC. This gives the protein CASSRPGTGPLTYGYTF.

CDR3 loop: CASSPVGEGTQYF. The CDR3 DNA reads as TGTGCCAGCTCCCCGGTAGGGGAGGGTACGCAGTATTTT. The chain carries TRBV5-6 and TRBJ2-3; 7 bases agree with TRBD2. CDR1 is SGHDT, CDR2 YYEEEE, per germline. V lost 7 bases to trimming and J lost 8 bases; unmatched junction nucleotides: 10. The CDR3 covers 13 residues.

The chain carries TRBV21-1 and TRBJ1-5; the listed D gene, TRBD1, was not tested against the DNA. TRBV21-1 is annotated as a pseudogene. This CDR3 is 14 amino acids long. The CDR3 reads CASSKAVTCQPQHF. The CDR3, as DNA: TGTGCCAGCAGCAAGGCCGTCACATGTCAGCCCCAGCATTTT.

The chain links TRBV5-5 to TRBJ2-2; no clear D gene. Trimming pared 4 bases from V and 5 bases from J, leaving 9 bases between. The CDR3 length is 13 residues. Germline loops: CDR1 SGHKS, CDR2 YYEKEE (reference sequence). CDR3 DNA: TGTGCCAGCAGCCCGACATTTACCGGGGAGCTGTTTTTT. Amino acids: CASSPTFTGELFF.

The rearrangement joins TRBV4-1 to TRBJ2-7; 8 bases line up with TRBD1. There are 14 residues in the CDR3. J gave up 7 bases and V 1 base, and 6 bases lay outside the gene matches. Per the germline V gene, CDR1 is MGHRA and CDR2 is YSYEKL. CDR3 bases: TGCGCCAGCAGCCAAGCCAGGGGGCTAGGGGAGCAGTACTTC. It is translated as CASSQARGLGEQYF.

The gene calls are TRBV6-5 and TRBJ2-5; possibly TRBD1 for D (6 bases). CDR1 and CDR2 from the germline V gene are MNHEY and SVGAGI. Trimming cost V 6 bases and J 2 bases, with 7 bases left between them. This CDR3 is built from 12 residues. The CDR3 coding sequence is TGTGCCAGCAGGGGACATCAAGAGACCCAGTACTTC. This translates into CASRGHQETQYF.

The gene calls are TRBV5-5 and TRBJ1-1, with 8 bases fitting TRBD1. The CDR3 runs 17 residues. Per germline, CDR1 SGHKS and CDR2 YYEKEE (reference sequence). With V trimmed by 0 bases and J by 0 bases, 7 bases remained unmatched. The CDR3 spells CASSLGQGIPLNTEAFF. CDR3 DNA sequence: TGTGCCAGCAGCTTGGGACAGGGGATCCCTCTGAACACTGAAGCTTTCTTT.

V gene TRBV24-1 combines with J gene TRBJ2-1; 9 positions match TRBD1. CDR3 length: 13 amino acids. Looked up from germline, CDR1 is KGHDR and CDR2 is SFDVKD. With 10 bases clipped from V and 2 bases from J, the junction kept 2 bases outside the gene matches. Here the CDR3 reads CATGQGPYNEQFF. CDR3 DNA sequence: TGTGCCACAGGACAGGGGCCCTACAATGAGCAGTTCTTC.

The rearrangement uses TRBV25-1 and TRBJ2-4, with 11 bases lining up with TRBD2. The ends lost 4 bases at V and 2 bases at J; junction bases unmatched: 7. This CDR3 comprises 17 residues. The germline gives CDR1 MGHDK, CDR2 SYGVNS. The CDR3 coding sequence is TGTGCCAGCAGTGCCCGACTAGCGGGATCCACCAAAAACATTCAGTACTTC. Amino acid sequence: CASSARLAGSTKNIQYF. The full variable domain, its missing parts supplied by reference TRBV25-1 and TRBJ2-4, is EADIYQTPRYLVIGTGKKITLECSQTMGHDKMYWYQQDPGMELHLIHYSYGVNSTEKGDLSSESTVSRIRTEHFPLTLESARPSHTSQYLCASSARLAGSTKNIQYFGAGTRLSVL.

This clone was recorded once. The chain has TRBV10-1 and TRBJ2-3, with D perhaps TRBD1 (5 bases). Trimming removed 5 bases at V and 0 bases at J, with 9 bases between. Per the germline V gene, CDR1 is WNHNN and CDR2 is SYGVQD (reference sequence). The CDR3 is 14 residues long. CDR3 in amino acids: CASSKGFSTDTQYF. In DNA form, the CDR3 reads TGCGCCAGCAGTAAGGGGTTTAGCACAGATACGCAGTATTTT.